This is a list of T cell receptor beta chains from one sample in a study of cytomegalovirus exposure and HLA in healthy donors. TCRdb's copy holds only in-frame clones and misses some; the assay was immunoSEQ multiplex PCR. In the table there are roughly 150,000 clones, approximately 61% of which are singletons. Sequencing was done on a sample of PBMCs. The receptors were gathered from a human donor in good health. CDR3s leave out the opening cysteine and the closing phenylalanine or tryptophan.

j_call | v_call | cdr3_aa
TRBJ1-1 | TRBV27 | ASSRDRVLRTEAF
TRBJ2-5 | TRBV5-1 | ASSPGTALQETQY
TRBJ1-3 | TRBV5-1 | ASSPTGPSSGNTIY
TRBJ1-1 | TRBV4-1 | ASSQEVGEPTEAF
TRBJ2-7 | TRBV6-6 | ASSRQTGGDTYEQY
TRBJ2-3 | TRBV18 | ASSPVRSGVGTDTQY
TRBJ1-4 | TRBV29-1 | SCGMTGGTNEKLF
TRBJ2-5 | TRBV7-9 | ASSTRAAETQY
TRBJ2-1 | TRBV7-9 | ASSLYRLADYNEQF
TRBJ2-7 | TRBV28 | ASSLGQYEQY
TRBJ2-7 | TRBV28 | ASSPPPSYEQY
TRBJ2-7 | TRBV7-8 | ASSRRTGTTTSYEQY
TRBJ2-3 | TRBV5-1 | ASSLAISQPYPADTQY
TRBJ2-1 | TRBV7-2 | ASSPVVGSYGEQF
TRBJ2-1 | TRBV19 | ASSIGGGRANEQF
TRBJ1-3 | TRBV6-1 | ASSVHSGTSGNTIY
TRBJ2-5 | TRBV28 | ASSPGQVQETQY
TRBJ2-2 | TRBV11-2 | ASSVWRTGELF
TRBJ2-7 | TRBV4-1 | ASSQDYSYYEQY
TRBJ2-7 | TRBV5-1 | ASSLTAGIYEQY
TRBJ1-2 | TRBV28 | ASSLNRGVGYT
TRBJ1-1 | TRBV7-9 | ASSKQGAQNTEAF
TRBJ2-3 | TRBV28 | ASRLSGQSTDTQY
TRBJ1-4 | TRBV7-9 | ASSLNPGANEKLF
TRBJ2-7 | TRBV4-1 | ASSQTTPGVGEQY
TRBJ2-1 | TRBV13 | ASSGQGTVSYNEQF
TRBJ2-7 | TRBV9 | ASSVDPSGSYEQY
TRBJ2-5 | TRBV6-7 | ASSYGAGRETQY
TRBJ1-1 | TRBV5-6 | ASSLPQGTEAF
TRBJ2-1 | TRBV4-2 | ASSPLSSYNEQF